This T cell receptor beta chain was captured in a study of glioma-infiltrating T cells after dendritic cell vaccination. Study results and caveats: Complete blood and tumor specimen sets were limited to few patients.

Germline trimming cut 0 bases from V and 2 bases from J; bases unmatched to any gene: 0. The CDR3 consists of 15 residues. Per germline, CDR1 MGHRA and CDR2 YSYEKL. Repertoires were generated with immunoSEQ multiplex PCR, while TCRdb's copy carries only in-frame clones and drops some. The table lists about 92,000 clones, approximately 84% of them singletons, with roughly 14% in the top ten. Concerning this clone itself: The target antigen is unknown.

The V and J genes are TRBV4-1 and TRBJ2-1; 8 bases agree with TRBD2. The material was blood, obtained before dendritic cell vaccination. This sequence originates from a human donor with glioblastoma. The CDR3 coding sequence is TGCGCCAGCAGCCAAGATAGCGGGGCCTACAATGAGCAGTTCTTC. Its protein is CASSQDSGAYNEQFF.